Listed below are T cell receptor beta chains from one sample, sequenced in a study of shared clonotypes between healthy human individuals. Sequencing was performed with immunoSEQ multiplex PCR; in TCRdb, only in-frame clones are kept and a portion is missing. The sample carries about 1.9 million clones, just under 95% recorded once. Sequencing was done on a sample of naive CD8+ T cells from PBMCs. The receptors were sampled from a young man in good health. Some clones in this sample may be carry-over from other donors' samples. Each CDR3 is given with its conserved first and last residue. A D gene is named only where the DNA matches it firmly. Size tells how often a clone was seen (once, few, many) or the class of an expanded clone, and some rows leave it out.

d_gene: -; j_gene: TRBJ1-1; v_gene: TRBV6-5; abundance: -; CDR3nt: TGTGCCAGCAGCCTTGCGGGTCACACTGAAGCTTTCTTT; CDR3aa: CASSLAGHTEAFF
d_gene: TRBD2; j_gene: TRBJ2-1; v_gene: TRBV5-1; abundance: -; CDR3nt: TGCGCCAGCCGGAGCGGGGTTAACTCCTACAATGAGCAGTTCTTC; CDR3aa: CASRSGVNSYNEQFF
d_gene: -; j_gene: TRBJ2-2; v_gene: TRBV11-2; abundance: -; CDR3nt: TGTGCCAGCAGGATCAGGGGCCAGGGGAACACCGGGGAGCTGTTTTTT; CDR3aa: CASRIRGQGNTGELFF
d_gene: -; j_gene: TRBJ1-2; v_gene: TRBV6-5; abundance: -; CDR3nt: TGTGCCAGCAGTCTCCGCCACGGGGGAAAATACGGCTACACCTTC; CDR3aa: CASSLRHGGKYGYTF
d_gene: TRBD1; j_gene: TRBJ2-1; v_gene: TRBV10-3; abundance: -; CDR3nt: TGTGCCATCAGGGGGACAGGGGGTCGGAATGAGCAGTTCTTC; CDR3aa: CAIRGTGGRNEQFF
d_gene: TRBD1; j_gene: TRBJ2-7; v_gene: TRBV10-3; abundance: -; CDR3nt: TGTGCCATCAGAGAGTTACAGGGGTCCGAGCAGTACTTC; CDR3aa: CAIRELQGSEQYF
d_gene: TRBD1; j_gene: TRBJ1-6; v_gene: TRBV30; abundance: -; CDR3nt: TGTGCCTGGAAAACCGGGACAGGGGTTTCACCCCTCCACTTT; CDR3aa: CAWKTGTGVSPLHF
d_gene: -; j_gene: TRBJ2-2; v_gene: TRBV6-1; abundance: -; CDR3nt: TGTGCCAGCAGTCCCGAGTGGATGGGGACCGGGGAGCTGTTTTTT; CDR3aa: CASSPEWMGTGELFF
d_gene: TRBD2; j_gene: TRBJ2-1; v_gene: TRBV27; abundance: -; CDR3nt: TGTGCCTCCTCCCCCCTAGCGGCCCATGAGCAGTTCTTC; CDR3aa: CASSPLAAHEQFF
d_gene: TRBD1; j_gene: TRBJ1-2; v_gene: TRBV6-1; abundance: -; CDR3nt: TGTGCCAGCTCTCGGGGACAGGCCGAACACTATGGCTACACCTTC; CDR3aa: CASSRGQAEHYGYTF
d_gene: TRBD2; j_gene: TRBJ2-5; v_gene: TRBV4-3; abundance: -; CDR3nt: TGCGCCAGCAGCCAAGACCCCGGGACTAGTAGTGAGACCCAGTACTTC; CDR3aa: CASSQDPGTSSETQYF
d_gene: TRBD2; j_gene: TRBJ2-7; v_gene: TRBV9; abundance: -; CDR3nt: TGTGCCAGCAGCCCGGGGGGGAGTACTCACGAGCAGTACTTC; CDR3aa: CASSPGGSTHEQYF
d_gene: -; j_gene: TRBJ2-7; v_gene: TRBV6-1; abundance: -; CDR3nt: TGTGCCAGCAGTGATGGGGGGCACAGGGGCTACGTCTACGAGCAGTACTTC; CDR3aa: CASSDGGHRGYVYEQYF
d_gene: -; j_gene: TRBJ2-1; v_gene: TRBV27; abundance: -; CDR3nt: TGTGCCAGCAGCCAGGTCAGGGGGGCCTCCTACAATGAGCAGTTCTTC; CDR3aa: CASSQVRGASYNEQFF
d_gene: -; j_gene: TRBJ1-1; v_gene: TRBV10-3; abundance: -; CDR3nt: TGTGCCATCAGTGATCCGGACCAACCCAGTTTAGACACTGAAGCTTTCTTT; CDR3aa: CAISDPDQPSLDTEAFF
d_gene: -; j_gene: TRBJ2-1; v_gene: TRBV15; abundance: once; CDR3nt: TGTGCCACCAGCAGAGTGGGGGACGGTGGGAATGAGCAGTTCTTC; CDR3aa: CATSRVGDGGNEQFF
d_gene: -; j_gene: TRBJ2-1; v_gene: TRBV7-9; abundance: -; CDR3nt: TGTGCCAGCAGCTTATTGTCTACTCGGGGCCCTTGGGATGAGCAGTTCTTC; CDR3aa: CASSLLSTRGPWDEQFF
d_gene: TRBD1; j_gene: TRBJ1-4; v_gene: TRBV15; abundance: -; CDR3nt: TGTGCCACCAGCAGATCCAGGGGGCTTGGGGAAAAACTGTTTTTT; CDR3aa: CATSRSRGLGEKLFF
d_gene: -; j_gene: TRBJ1-1; v_gene: TRBV7-3; abundance: -; CDR3nt: TGTGCCAGCAGCTTTGGGGACGGCCCAAACACTGAAGCTTTCTTT; CDR3aa: CASSFGDGPNTEAFF
d_gene: -; j_gene: TRBJ2-7; v_gene: TRBV11-2; abundance: -; CDR3nt: TGTGCCAGCAGCTTAGTGGCTAGCCTCTACGAGCAGTACTTC; CDR3aa: CASSLVASLYEQYF
d_gene: -; j_gene: TRBJ1-1; v_gene: TRBV10-3; abundance: -; CDR3nt: TGTGCCATCACCAAGAGCGCGGAAACCCCTATAAACACTGAAGCTTTCTTT; CDR3aa: CAITKSAETPINTEAFF
d_gene: TRBD2; j_gene: TRBJ2-3; v_gene: TRBV15; abundance: -; CDR3nt: TGTGCCACCAGCAGGGCCCGGGACTACCTCACAGATACGCAGTATTTT; CDR3aa: CATSRARDYLTDTQYF
d_gene: -; j_gene: TRBJ1-5; v_gene: TRBV27; abundance: -; CDR3nt: TGTGCCAGCAGTCAAGGGTTCTTCAATCAGCCCCAGCATTTT; CDR3aa: CASSQGFFNQPQHF
d_gene: TRBD2; j_gene: TRBJ2-2; v_gene: TRBV27; abundance: once; CDR3nt: TGTGCCAGCAGTTTATCCCCTGCGGGAGCTTTCTTCGGGGAGCTGTTTTTT; CDR3aa: CASSLSPAGAFFGELFF
d_gene: -; j_gene: TRBJ1-2; v_gene: TRBV13; abundance: -; CDR3nt: TGTGCCAGCAGCTTAGGCGGAGGCTACACCTTC; CDR3aa: CASSLGGGYTF
d_gene: -; j_gene: TRBJ2-7; v_gene: TRBV5-6; abundance: -; CDR3nt: TGTGCCAGCAGCTTGCCCGGGGTTTACGAGCAGTACTTC; CDR3aa: CASSLPGVYEQYF
d_gene: -; j_gene: TRBJ2-1; v_gene: TRBV11-3; abundance: -; CDR3nt: TGTGCTCGGGGCGGGGAGGACAATGAGCAGTTCTTC; CDR3aa: CARGGEDNEQFF
d_gene: TRBD2; j_gene: TRBJ2-1; v_gene: TRBV19; abundance: once; CDR3nt: TGTGCCAGTAGTTCACTAGCGACTCGCTCCTACAATGAGCAGTTCTTC; CDR3aa: CASSSLATRSYNEQFF
d_gene: -; j_gene: TRBJ1-1; v_gene: TRBV28; abundance: -; CDR3nt: TGTGCCAGTAGTTCGGGACGGATGAACACTGAAGCTTTCTTT; CDR3aa: CASSSGRMNTEAFF
d_gene: TRBD2; j_gene: TRBJ2-1; v_gene: TRBV11-2; abundance: -; CDR3nt: TGTGCCAGCAGCGTCGGGACTAGGTTTGAGCAGTTCTTC; CDR3aa: CASSVGTRFEQFF
d_gene: -; j_gene: TRBJ2-3; v_gene: TRBV6-6; abundance: -; CDR3nt: TGTGCCAGCAGTTACATTAGCACAGATACGCAGTATTTT; CDR3aa: CASSYISTDTQYF
d_gene: -; j_gene: TRBJ2-2; v_gene: TRBV9; abundance: -; CDR3nt: TGTGCCAGCAGCTCACGGACCGCCGGGGAGCTGTTTTTT; CDR3aa: CASSSRTAGELFF
d_gene: -; j_gene: TRBJ1-4; v_gene: TRBV14; abundance: -; CDR3nt: TGTGCCAGCAGCCTGCCGCGAAATGAAAAACTGTTTTTT; CDR3aa: CASSLPRNEKLFF
d_gene: TRBD2; j_gene: TRBJ2-3; v_gene: TRBV7-8; abundance: -; CDR3nt: TGTGCCAGCAGCACCCGACTAGCGGGAGGGGATACAGATACGCAGTATTTT; CDR3aa: CASSTRLAGGDTDTQYF
d_gene: -; j_gene: TRBJ1-5; v_gene: TRBV5-8; abundance: -; CDR3nt: TGTGCCAGCAGCTTAACGTCTAGCAATCAGCCCCAGCATTTT; CDR3aa: CASSLTSSNQPQHF
d_gene: -; j_gene: TRBJ1-6; v_gene: TRBV6-5; abundance: once; CDR3nt: TGTGCCAGCAGTTACGAAGGGTGGAATTCACCCCTCCACTTT; CDR3aa: CASSYEGWNSPLHF
d_gene: TRBD2; j_gene: TRBJ2-1; v_gene: TRBV6-4; abundance: -; CDR3nt: TGTGCCAGCAGTGACCCCCAAAGCGGGAGAGATGAGCAGTTCTTC; CDR3aa: CASSDPQSGRDEQFF
d_gene: -; j_gene: TRBJ2-7; v_gene: TRBV21-1; abundance: -; CDR3nt: TGTGCCAGCAGCAAAGGACTAGCGGAGATCTACGAGCAGTACTTC; CDR3aa: CASSKGLAEIYEQYF
d_gene: -; j_gene: TRBJ2-3; v_gene: TRBV7-3; abundance: -; CDR3nt: TGTGCCAGCAGCTTAAATCCTAACTTAGGGACAGATACGCAGTATTTT; CDR3aa: CASSLNPNLGTDTQYF
d_gene: -; j_gene: TRBJ1-1; v_gene: TRBV28; abundance: few; CDR3nt: TGTGCCAGCAGTTCCAGGAACACTGAAGCTTTCTTT; CDR3aa: CASSSRNTEAFF
d_gene: -; j_gene: TRBJ1-2; v_gene: TRBV7-9; abundance: -; CDR3nt: TGTGCCAGCAGCTTAGCCATGACAGTCGTCGATGGCTACACCTTC; CDR3aa: CASSLAMTVVDGYTF
d_gene: -; j_gene: TRBJ2-7; v_gene: TRBV25-1; abundance: -; CDR3nt: TGTGCCAGCGGATATTCGTACGAGCAGTACTTC; CDR3aa: CASGYSYEQYF
d_gene: TRBD2; j_gene: TRBJ2-7; v_gene: TRBV11-2; abundance: -; CDR3nt: TGTGCCAGCAGCTCGCCCCATTTTAGCGGGAGGAGGATCGAGCAGTACTTC; CDR3aa: CASSSPHFSGRRIEQYF
d_gene: -; j_gene: TRBJ1-1; v_gene: TRBV10-1; abundance: -; CDR3nt: TGCGCCAGCAGTGAGTCGAGACAATTGAACACTGAAGCTTTCTTT; CDR3aa: CASSESRQLNTEAFF
d_gene: TRBD1; j_gene: TRBJ1-2; v_gene: TRBV11-2; abundance: -; CDR3nt: TGTGCCAGCAGTGACTGGACAGGGGAGGACTATGGCTACACCTTC; CDR3aa: CASSDWTGEDYGYTF
d_gene: -; j_gene: TRBJ1-2; v_gene: TRBV27; abundance: -; CDR3nt: TGTGCCAGCAGTTTACAGGCAGGGCGGTATGGCTACACCTTC; CDR3aa: CASSLQAGRYGYTF
d_gene: -; j_gene: TRBJ1-3; v_gene: TRBV19; abundance: -; CDR3nt: TGTGCCAGTAGGAACGGACGGATTCACTCTGGAAACACCATATATTTT; CDR3aa: CASRNGRIHSGNTIYF
d_gene: -; j_gene: TRBJ2-7; v_gene: TRBV29-1; abundance: -; CDR3nt: TGCAGCGCAAAGGACGGTGCCTCCTACGAGCAGTACTTC; CDR3aa: CSAKDGASYEQYF
d_gene: -; j_gene: TRBJ1-2; v_gene: TRBV6-5; abundance: -; CDR3nt: TGTGCCAGCAGTTACTCGCGTCGTGGGCTATGGGATGGCTACACCTTC; CDR3aa: CASSYSRRGLWDGYTF
d_gene: -; j_gene: TRBJ2-2; v_gene: TRBV9; abundance: -; CDR3nt: TGTGCCAGCAGCCCCCCCGGGTCGAGGACCGGGGAGCTGTTTTTT; CDR3aa: CASSPPGSRTGELFF
d_gene: -; j_gene: TRBJ2-7; v_gene: TRBV10-3; abundance: -; CDR3nt: TGTGCCATCAGTGAGAGGCAGGGGGGTTCGTGGTACGAGCAGTACTTC; CDR3aa: CAISERQGGSWYEQYF
d_gene: TRBD1; j_gene: TRBJ1-2; v_gene: TRBV30; abundance: -; CDR3nt: TGTGCCTGGGGGCCGGGACAGTATGGCTACACCTTC; CDR3aa: CAWGPGQYGYTF
d_gene: TRBD1; j_gene: TRBJ1-1; v_gene: TRBV9; abundance: -; CDR3nt: TGTGCCAGCAGGCCCCCGGGACAGGGGCACACTGAAGCTTTCTTT; CDR3aa: CASRPPGQGHTEAFF
d_gene: -; j_gene: TRBJ1-5; v_gene: TRBV19; abundance: -; CDR3nt: TGTGCCAGCAAGGGGGGATTTAATCAGCCCCAGCATTTT; CDR3aa: CASKGGFNQPQHF
d_gene: -; j_gene: TRBJ2-6; v_gene: TRBV28; abundance: -; CDR3nt: TGTGCCAGCAGGACGAGTGGGGCCAACGTCCTGACTTTC; CDR3aa: CASRTSGANVLTF
d_gene: TRBD2; j_gene: TRBJ2-3; v_gene: TRBV7-9; abundance: -; CDR3nt: TGTGCCAGCAGCTTAGCCCTAGCGGGAGGTGCGGATACGCAGTATTTT; CDR3aa: CASSLALAGGADTQYF
d_gene: -; j_gene: TRBJ2-3; v_gene: TRBV29-1; abundance: -; CDR3nt: TGCAGCGTTGAAGGTCTTTGGAGCACAGATACGCAGTATTTT; CDR3aa: CSVEGLWSTDTQYF
d_gene: TRBD1; j_gene: TRBJ2-7; v_gene: TRBV6-1; abundance: -; CDR3nt: TGTGCCAGCAGTGAAAAGATTACGGGACAGGGGGTGGGTGAGCAGTACTTC; CDR3aa: CASSEKITGQGVGEQYF
d_gene: -; j_gene: TRBJ2-3; v_gene: TRBV18; abundance: -; CDR3nt: TGTGCCAGCTCACCAGGAGGAAAAGCTAGCACAGATACGCAGTATTTT; CDR3aa: CASSPGGKASTDTQYF
d_gene: -; j_gene: TRBJ1-2; v_gene: TRBV4-3; abundance: -; CDR3nt: TGCGCCAGCAGCCAAGGACTGGACGATAGGAACCCCAACTATGGCTACACCTTC; CDR3aa: CASSQGLDDRNPNYGYTF